Listed below are T cell receptor beta chains from one sample, sequenced in a study of OX40 agonist ivuxolimab in advanced cancers. Assay: immunoSEQ multiplex PCR; the TCRdb copy retains only in-frame clones and omits some. The sample has under 35,000 clones, 84% seen once. The source was CD4+ or CD8+ T cells sorted from blood, collected in a trial of the OX40 agonist ivuxolimab. The origin of the receptors is an adult with an advanced solid tumor such as melanoma, head and neck, liver or kidney cancer. Both conserved end residues are part of each CDR3. Fields, in order: V gene, D gene, clone size, J gene, CDR3 DNA, CDR3 protein. D genes are given only for firm matches. Expanded clones get a size class; other rows say once, few or many, or leave the size out.

v_gene: TRBV11-1
d_gene: TRBD1
abundance: -
j_gene: TRBJ2-2
CDR3nt: TGTGCCAGCAGCCCCTCACAGGGGGCGGACGGGGAGCTGTTTTTT
CDR3aa: CASSPSQGADGELFF

v_gene: TRBV13
d_gene: -
abundance: -
j_gene: TRBJ2-7
CDR3nt: TGTGCCAGCAGCTTAGAGGTGGGGTACGAGCAGTACTTC
CDR3aa: CASSLEVGYEQYF

v_gene: TRBV7-2
d_gene: TRBD1
abundance: -
j_gene: TRBJ1-3
CDR3nt: TGTGCCAGCAGCTTAACCGGACAGGGGGCATATGGAAACACCATATATTTT
CDR3aa: CASSLTGQGAYGNTIYF

v_gene: TRBV7-9
d_gene: -
abundance: -
j_gene: TRBJ2-3
CDR3nt: TGTGCCAGCAGCTTTCCTTTACACCCCAACTATACGCAGTATTTT
CDR3aa: CASSFPLHPNYTQYF

v_gene: TRBV6-5
d_gene: TRBD1
abundance: -
j_gene: TRBJ2-7
CDR3nt: TGTGCCAGCAGTTACTCGGGACAGGGGGCTAGCGAGCAGTACTTC
CDR3aa: CASSYSGQGASEQYF

v_gene: TRBV10-3
d_gene: TRBD2
abundance: many
j_gene: TRBJ2-3
CDR3nt: TGTGCCATCAGTGAGGGGGCGGGAGTCACAGATACGCAGTATTTT
CDR3aa: CAISEGAGVTDTQYF

v_gene: TRBV4-3
d_gene: -
abundance: -
j_gene: TRBJ2-1
CDR3nt: TGCGCCAGCAGCCAAGAAGACCTGAGCTCCTACAATGAGCAGTTCTTC
CDR3aa: CASSQEDLSSYNEQFF

v_gene: TRBV5-6
d_gene: -
abundance: -
j_gene: TRBJ2-7
CDR3nt: TGTGCCAGCAGCTTGTCCGGGGAGGAGTCGGGGGAGCAGTACTTC
CDR3aa: CASSLSGEESGEQYF

v_gene: TRBV6-6
d_gene: -
abundance: few
j_gene: TRBJ1-3
CDR3nt: TGTGCCAGCAGTTACAAGGAGAGCTCTGGAAACACCATATATTTT
CDR3aa: CASSYKESSGNTIYF

v_gene: TRBV27
d_gene: -
abundance: -
j_gene: TRBJ2-7
CDR3nt: TGTGCCAGCAGTTTATCTAACCGCGAGCAGTACTTC
CDR3aa: CASSLSNREQYF

v_gene: TRBV28
d_gene: -
abundance: -
j_gene: TRBJ1-5
CDR3nt: TGTGCCAGCAGTTTACTGGGGTTTCAGCCCCAGCATTTT
CDR3aa: CASSLLGFQPQHF

v_gene: TRBV9
d_gene: TRBD2
abundance: -
j_gene: TRBJ2-7
CDR3nt: TGTGCCAGCAGCCCAGTGCCTAGCGGCTACGAGCAGTACTTC
CDR3aa: CASSPVPSGYEQYF

v_gene: TRBV11-2
d_gene: TRBD2
abundance: -
j_gene: TRBJ2-7
CDR3nt: TGTGCCAGCAGCTTAGAACCTAGCGGGAGCTCCTACGAGCAGTACTTC
CDR3aa: CASSLEPSGSSYEQYF

v_gene: TRBV30
d_gene: -
abundance: -
j_gene: TRBJ1-3
CDR3nt: TGTGCCTGGAGCAACTTCAGAAACACCATATATTTT
CDR3aa: CAWSNFRNTIYF

v_gene: TRBV6-1
d_gene: TRBD2
abundance: -
j_gene: TRBJ2-6
CDR3nt: TGTGCCAGCAGTGGGGGGACTAGCTCTGGGGCCAACGTCCTGACTTTC
CDR3aa: CASSGGTSSGANVLTF

v_gene: TRBV15
d_gene: -
abundance: -
j_gene: TRBJ1-4
CDR3nt: TGTGCCACCAGCAGAGACAGGGAGGTTGAAAAACTGTTTTTT
CDR3aa: CATSRDREVEKLFF

v_gene: TRBV28
d_gene: -
abundance: few
j_gene: TRBJ1-2
CDR3nt: TGTGCCAGCAGTTTTAGCCATAACTATGGCTACACCTTC
CDR3aa: CASSFSHNYGYTF

v_gene: TRBV4-3
d_gene: TRBD1
abundance: few
j_gene: TRBJ2-3
CDR3nt: TGCGCCAGCAGCCCGGGTTTGGGACAGGGGGCAGATACGCAGTATTTT
CDR3aa: CASSPGLGQGADTQYF

v_gene: TRBV7-9
d_gene: TRBD1
abundance: -
j_gene: TRBJ2-7
CDR3nt: TGTGCCAGCAGCCCCCGGACAGGGTCCTACGAGCAGTACTTC
CDR3aa: CASSPRTGSYEQYF

v_gene: TRBV6-5
d_gene: -
abundance: once
j_gene: TRBJ1-4
CDR3nt: TGTGCCAGCAGTTACTCCCCGACCCGGGTCGGTGAAAAACTGTTTTTT
CDR3aa: CASSYSPTRVGEKLFF

v_gene: TRBV27
d_gene: -
abundance: -
j_gene: TRBJ2-2
CDR3nt: TGTGCCAGCAGTTTATCCACCGGGGAGCTGTTTTTT
CDR3aa: CASSLSTGELFF

v_gene: TRBV19
d_gene: -
abundance: -
j_gene: TRBJ1-5
CDR3nt: TGTGCCAGTAGCAACAGGGGCAATCAGCCCCAGCATTTT
CDR3aa: CASSNRGNQPQHF

v_gene: TRBV5-4
d_gene: TRBD1
abundance: -
j_gene: TRBJ1-2
CDR3nt: TGTGCCAGCAGCTTGGACGGTAAACAGGGGGCCTATGGCTACACCTTC
CDR3aa: CASSLDGKQGAYGYTF

v_gene: TRBV15
d_gene: TRBD2
abundance: once
j_gene: TRBJ2-7
CDR3nt: TGTGCCACCAGCACTACCGGGACTAGCGGGCTCTACGAGCAGTACTTC
CDR3aa: CATSTTGTSGLYEQYF

v_gene: TRBV28
d_gene: -
abundance: -
j_gene: TRBJ2-7
CDR3nt: TGTGCCAGCAGTTCGGGACTCTACGAGCAGTACTTC
CDR3aa: CASSSGLYEQYF

v_gene: TRBV6-1
d_gene: TRBD1
abundance: -
j_gene: TRBJ2-7
CDR3nt: TGTGCCAGCAGTGAAGGGGGGACAGGGTCCTACGAGCAGTACTTC
CDR3aa: CASSEGGTGSYEQYF

v_gene: TRBV9
d_gene: -
abundance: -
j_gene: TRBJ2-6
CDR3nt: TGTGCCAGCAGCGTAGGTTCGGGTTCTGGGGCCAACGTCCTGACTTTC
CDR3aa: CASSVGSGSGANVLTF

v_gene: TRBV5-4
d_gene: TRBD2
abundance: -
j_gene: TRBJ2-7
CDR3nt: TGTGCCAGCAGCCCGGGACTAGCGGAGTCCTACGAGCAGTACTTC
CDR3aa: CASSPGLAESYEQYF

v_gene: TRBV27
d_gene: -
abundance: -
j_gene: TRBJ2-7
CDR3nt: TGTGCCAGCAGCGGACCCTACGAGCAGTACTTC
CDR3aa: CASSGPYEQYF

v_gene: TRBV5-6
d_gene: -
abundance: many
j_gene: TRBJ2-1
CDR3nt: TGTGCCAGCAGCCCGGGGGCTTACAATGAGCAGTTCTTC
CDR3aa: CASSPGAYNEQFF

v_gene: TRBV5-1
d_gene: -
abundance: -
j_gene: TRBJ2-7
CDR3nt: TGCGCCAGCTATTCGGGCGGGGACTCCTACGAGCAGTACTTC
CDR3aa: CASYSGGDSYEQYF

v_gene: TRBV19
d_gene: TRBD2
abundance: -
j_gene: TRBJ2-2
CDR3nt: TGTGCCAGTAGTATTCTAGCGGGAGGGAGCGGGGAGCTGTTTTTT
CDR3aa: CASSILAGGSGELFF

v_gene: TRBV6-6
d_gene: TRBD1
abundance: once
j_gene: TRBJ2-7
CDR3nt: TGTGCCAGCAGCCAGAGTGCGGACAGGGGCTACGAGCAGTACTTC
CDR3aa: CASSQSADRGYEQYF

v_gene: TRBV6-1
d_gene: TRBD1
abundance: -
j_gene: TRBJ2-1
CDR3nt: TGTGCCACAGAACCGGGACAGGGGGCCTATGAGCAGTTCTTC
CDR3aa: CATEPGQGAYEQFF

v_gene: TRBV11-1
d_gene: -
abundance: -
j_gene: TRBJ2-2
CDR3nt: TGTGCCAGCAGCTTTCGCCTGACAGAGCTGAACACCGGGGAGCTGTTTTTT
CDR3aa: CASSFRLTELNTGELFF

v_gene: TRBV7-9
d_gene: TRBD1
abundance: -
j_gene: TRBJ2-5
CDR3nt: TGTGCCAGCAGCTTACCGGGGACAGGGGGGAGAGAGACCCAGTACTTC
CDR3aa: CASSLPGTGGRETQYF

v_gene: TRBV28
d_gene: -
abundance: -
j_gene: TRBJ2-2
CDR3nt: TGTGCCAGCACTACCACGTGGGAGAGGAACACCGGGGAGCTGTTTTTT
CDR3aa: CASTTTWERNTGELFF

v_gene: TRBV11-1
d_gene: TRBD2
abundance: -
j_gene: TRBJ2-3
CDR3nt: TGTGCCAGCAGCCAAGACGAGGGACTAGCGGTGGGCGCAGATACGCAGTATTTT
CDR3aa: CASSQDEGLAVGADTQYF

v_gene: TRBV5-5
d_gene: TRBD2
abundance: once
j_gene: TRBJ2-7
CDR3nt: TGTGCCAGCAGCGTAGCGGGAGGGCTTATGTACGAGCAGTACTTC
CDR3aa: CASSVAGGLMYEQYF

v_gene: TRBV5-1
d_gene: TRBD2
abundance: -
j_gene: TRBJ2-1
CDR3nt: TGCGCCAGCAGCCCGGGACTAGCGCCCTACAATGAGCAGTTCTTC
CDR3aa: CASSPGLAPYNEQFF

v_gene: TRBV5-3
d_gene: TRBD2
abundance: many
j_gene: TRBJ2-3
CDR3nt: TGTGCCAGAAGCTATAGCGGGGGGTACACAGATACGCAGTATTTT
CDR3aa: CARSYSGGYTDTQYF

v_gene: TRBV27
d_gene: -
abundance: once
j_gene: TRBJ1-5
CDR3nt: TGTGCCAGCAGACTCACAGGCGTCAATCAGCCCCAGCATTTT
CDR3aa: CASRLTGVNQPQHF

v_gene: TRBV9
d_gene: TRBD2
abundance: -
j_gene: TRBJ2-1
CDR3nt: TGTGCCAGCAGCGCAGGGGCTAGCGGGGGGGATGAGCAGTTCTTC
CDR3aa: CASSAGASGGDEQFF

v_gene: TRBV4-1
d_gene: -
abundance: -
j_gene: TRBJ1-2
CDR3nt: TGCGCCAGCAGCCAAGATACCGGGGGAGATGGCTACACCTTC
CDR3aa: CASSQDTGGDGYTF

v_gene: TRBV7-3
d_gene: TRBD1
abundance: -
j_gene: TRBJ2-2
CDR3nt: TGTGCCAGCAGCTTATGGGACAGCACCGGGGAGCTGTTTTTT
CDR3aa: CASSLWDSTGELFF

v_gene: TRBV13
d_gene: TRBD2
abundance: few
j_gene: TRBJ2-1
CDR3nt: TGTGCCAGCAGCGCCGGGACTAGCGGATACAATGAGCAGTTCTTC
CDR3aa: CASSAGTSGYNEQFF

v_gene: TRBV4-1
d_gene: TRBD1
abundance: -
j_gene: TRBJ2-7
CDR3nt: TGCGCCAGCAGCCCACAGGGGAGCTCCTACGAGCAGTACTTC
CDR3aa: CASSPQGSSYEQYF

v_gene: TRBV5-1
d_gene: -
abundance: -
j_gene: TRBJ1-1
CDR3nt: TGCGCCAGCAGCCCAAGGGTGGGCAACACTGAAGCTTTCTTT
CDR3aa: CASSPRVGNTEAFF

v_gene: TRBV19
d_gene: -
abundance: -
j_gene: TRBJ1-2
CDR3nt: TGTGCCAGTGGGCACACCAACTATGGCTACACCTTC
CDR3aa: CASGHTNYGYTF

v_gene: TRBV6-1
d_gene: TRBD2
abundance: -
j_gene: TRBJ2-1
CDR3nt: TGTGCCAGCAGTGGAGCCCTAGCGGAGGCCTCCCTCAATGAGCAGTTCTTC
CDR3aa: CASSGALAEASLNEQFF

v_gene: TRBV2
d_gene: -
abundance: -
j_gene: TRBJ2-3
CDR3nt: TGTGCCAGCAGTGGCGGAACAGATACGCAGTATTTT
CDR3aa: CASSGGTDTQYF

v_gene: TRBV6-6
d_gene: -
abundance: few
j_gene: TRBJ1-1
CDR3nt: TGTGCCAGCAGTGGACGTTTTGGCATGAACACTGAAGCTTTCTTT
CDR3aa: CASSGRFGMNTEAFF

v_gene: TRBV27
d_gene: -
abundance: -
j_gene: TRBJ2-7
CDR3nt: TGTGCCAGCAGCCCCTCCGGGGCCTACGAGCAGTACTTC
CDR3aa: CASSPSGAYEQYF

v_gene: TRBV5-4
d_gene: -
abundance: -
j_gene: TRBJ2-3
CDR3nt: TGTGCCAGCAGCCCGGACGGAGGGGAGGCAGATACGCAGTATTTT
CDR3aa: CASSPDGGEADTQYF

v_gene: TRBV2
d_gene: -
abundance: few
j_gene: TRBJ2-4
CDR3nt: TGTGCCAGCAGTGACTGGGTGGGGAACATTCAGTACTTC
CDR3aa: CASSDWVGNIQYF

v_gene: TRBV27
d_gene: TRBD2
abundance: -
j_gene: TRBJ2-1
CDR3nt: TGTGCCAGCAGCTACCTAGCGGGAGGGCGGGGGGAGCAGTTCTTC
CDR3aa: CASSYLAGGRGEQFF

v_gene: TRBV29-1
d_gene: TRBD1
abundance: once
j_gene: TRBJ2-5
CDR3nt: TGCAGCGTTCCAGGACAGGGACAAGAGACCCAGTACTTC
CDR3aa: CSVPGQGQETQYF

v_gene: TRBV4-1
d_gene: TRBD2
abundance: -
j_gene: TRBJ2-1
CDR3nt: TGCGCCAGCGGCCATCCCGGGACTAGCGGCCTCGAGCAGTTCTTC
CDR3aa: CASGHPGTSGLEQFF

v_gene: TRBV6-5
d_gene: -
abundance: -
j_gene: TRBJ1-1
CDR3nt: TGTGCCAGCAGTGTTAGGGTGGGGGGTATCACTGAAGCTTTCTTT
CDR3aa: CASSVRVGGITEAFF